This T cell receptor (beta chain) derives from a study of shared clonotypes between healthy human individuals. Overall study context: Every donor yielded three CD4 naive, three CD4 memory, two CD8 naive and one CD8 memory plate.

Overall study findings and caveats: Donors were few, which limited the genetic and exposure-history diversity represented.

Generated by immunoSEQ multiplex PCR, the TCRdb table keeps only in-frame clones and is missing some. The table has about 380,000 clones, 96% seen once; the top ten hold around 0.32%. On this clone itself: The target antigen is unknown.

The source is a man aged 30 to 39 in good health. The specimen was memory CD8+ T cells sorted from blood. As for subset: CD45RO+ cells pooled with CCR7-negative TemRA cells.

For the CDR3, the DNA is TGTGCCAGCAGTGAAGCGGGCTGGGATCAGCCCCAGCATTTT. This gives the protein CASSEAGWDQPQHF. The rearrangement uses TRBV6-1 and TRBJ1-5; D remains unclear. The CDR3 length is 14 residues. Trimming pared 0 bases from V and 5 bases from J, leaving 8 bases between. CDR1 and CDR2 from the germline V gene are MNHNS and SASEGT.